This is a list of T cell receptor beta chains from one sample in a study of Ad26.COV2.S vaccination and SARS-CoV-2 variants. The assay was immunoSEQ multiplex PCR, and TCRdb's table has in-frame clones only and misses some. The repertoire holds hundreds of thousands of clones, with around 92% as singletons. This sample comprised peripheral blood, obtained after recovery from COVID-19. Receptors originate from a human donor who had recovered from COVID-19. CDR3s include the opening cysteine and the closing phenylalanine or tryptophan. D genes are given only for firm matches. A row's size may be missing; if present it is once, few, many or a size class.

>TRBV3-1/TRBV3-2|TRBD2|.|TRBJ2-1
CASSRTPGTPGGEQFF
TGTGCCAGCAGCCGAACACCCGGGACTCCCGGGGGGGAGCAGTTCTTC
>TRBV7-8|TRBD1|.|TRBJ1-3
CASSSGQGGFGNTIYF
TGTGCCAGCAGCTCCGGCCAGGGGGGCTTTGGAAACACCATATATTTT
>TRBV14|.|.|TRBJ2-3
CASSQDPRRMKTDTQYF
TGTGCCAGCAGCCAAGATCCCAGGCGGATGAAAACAGATACGCAGTATTTT
>TRBV4-1|TRBD1|.|TRBJ2-7
CASSFTGTGAYEQYF
TGCGCCAGCAGCTTTACCGGGACAGGGGCCTACGAGCAGTACTTC
>TRBV9|TRBD2|.|TRBJ2-1
CASSVGVSGGQNEQFF
TGTGCCAGCAGCGTAGGTGTTAGCGGGGGGCAGAATGAGCAGTTCTTC
>TRBV19|.|.|TRBJ1-1
CASSIVGGEAFF
TGTGCCAGTAGTATAGTAGGGGGTGAAGCTTTCTTT
>TRBV24-1|.|.|TRBJ2-1
CATSDGRGPNEQFF
TGTGCCACCAGTGATGGGCGGGGGCCCAATGAGCAGTTCTTC
>TRBV5-1|.|once|TRBJ1-1
CASSPSLQATEAFF
TGCGCCAGCAGCCCTAGTCTCCAGGCGACTGAAGCTTTCTTT
>TRBV11-2|TRBD1|.|TRBJ2-5
CASSLTGQAGQETQYF
TGTGCCAGCAGCTTGACAGGACAGGCCGGGCAAGAGACCCAGTACTTC
>TRBV25-1|.|.|TRBJ1-1
CARTPLDTEAFF
TGTGCCAGGACTCCCTTGGACACTGAAGCTTTCTTT
>TRBV7-2|.|.|TRBJ1-3
CASSLIQWGGSSGNTIYF
TGTGCCAGCAGCTTAATACAATGGGGGGGGTCCTCTGGAAACACCATATATTTT
>TRBV19|.|.|TRBJ1-2
CASSKGAYGYTF
TGTGCCAGTAGTAAAGGGGCCTATGGCTACACCTTC
>TRBV7-2|.|.|TRBJ1-2
CASSPASDYGYTF
TGTGCCAGCAGTCCAGCGTCTGACTATGGCTACACCTTC
>TRBV19|TRBD1|.|TRBJ1-2
CASSRAGGFGYTF
TGTGCCAGTAGTCGGGCAGGGGGCTTTGGCTACACCTTC
>TRBV9|.|few|TRBJ1-5
CASSVGKGNQPQHF
TGTGCCAGCAGCGTAGGCAAGGGGAATCAGCCCCAGCATTTT
>TRBV27|TRBD2|.|TRBJ2-7
CASSSSGGPYEQYF
TGTGCCAGCAGCTCTAGCGGGGGTCCCTACGAGCAGTACTTC
>TRBV5-6|.|.|TRBJ2-3
CASSLEAGTDTQYF
TGTGCCAGCAGCTTGGAGGCAGGGACAGATACGCAGTATTTT
>TRBV10-3|TRBD2|.|TRBJ2-3
CAISESIAGGPDTQYF
TGTGCCATCAGTGAGTCCATAGCGGGGGGGCCAGATACGCAGTATTTT
>TRBV6-5|TRBD1|.|TRBJ1-1
CASRRDRVEGTEAFF
TGTGCCAGCAGAAGGGACAGGGTGGAGGGCACTGAAGCTTTCTTT
>TRBV13|TRBD2|.|TRBJ2-3
CASSFNGGGASTDTQYF
TGTGCCAGCAGCTTTAACGGCGGGGGGGCGAGCACAGATACGCAGTATTTT
>TRBV18|TRBD1|.|TRBJ1-2
CASSPMDRAFNYGYTF
TGTGCCAGCTCACCAATGGACAGGGCATTTAACTATGGCTACACCTTC
>TRBV7-9|.|.|TRBJ2-7
CASSILTGDEQYF
TGTGCCAGCAGCATCCTGACTGGGGACGAGCAGTACTTC
>TRBV9|TRBD2|.|TRBJ2-3
CASSAYSGGSDTQYF
TGTGCCAGCAGCGCCTATAGCGGGGGATCAGATACGCAGTATTTT
>TRBV7-9|.|.|TRBJ2-3
CASSSPHSPDTQYF
TGTGCCAGCAGCTCCCCCCATTCGCCAGATACGCAGTATTTT
>TRBV6-5|.|.|TRBJ1-1
CASWVRTHTEAFF
TGTGCCAGCTGGGTCAGGACCCACACTGAAGCTTTCTTT
>TRBV6-2/TRBV6-3|TRBD2|.|TRBJ2-7
CASSYSNIWRENYEQYF
TGTGCCAGCAGTTACTCCAATATTTGGCGGGAGAACTACGAGCAGTACTTC
>TRBV5-1|.|.|TRBJ2-5
CASRLGVGQETQYF
TGCGCCAGCAGGCTCGGCGTTGGGCAAGAGACCCAGTACTTC
>TRBV2|.|.|TRBJ2-7
CASRRGADGSYEQYF
TGTGCCAGCCGCCGAGGGGCAGACGGCTCCTACGAGCAGTACTTC
>TRBV7-9|TRBD2|.|TRBJ2-7
CASSQIPLAGLEQYF
TGTGCCAGCAGCCAGATACCACTAGCGGGGCTCGAGCAGTACTTC
>TRBV29-1|.|.|TRBJ2-7
CSVEMRGPPSYEQYF
TGCAGCGTTGAGATGAGGGGCCCCCCCTCCTACGAGCAGTACTTC
>TRBV4-1|TRBD1|.|TRBJ2-5
CASSQVTGVRETQYF
TGCGCCAGCAGCCAAGTCACAGGGGTTCGTGAGACCCAGTACTTC
>TRBV6-5|TRBD2|once|TRBJ2-3
CASSYIAGGPTDTQYF
TGTGCCAGCAGTTACATAGCGGGGGGGCCAACAGATACGCAGTATTTT
>TRBV5-1|TRBD1|.|TRBJ2-3
CASSFVDRGTDTQYF
TGCGCCAGCAGCTTTGTGGACAGGGGCACAGATACGCAGTATTTT
>TRBV5-1|TRBD1|.|TRBJ2-7
CASGAGTGRLSSYEQYF
TGCGCCAGCGGAGCCGGGACAGGGAGATTAAGCTCCTACGAGCAGTACTTC
>TRBV25-1|TRBD1|.|TRBJ2-7
CASSELGFNGQGASEQYF
TGTGCCAGCAGTGAATTAGGATTCAATGGACAGGGGGCGAGCGAGCAGTACTTC
>TRBV3-1/TRBV3-2|.|once|TRBJ2-7
CASSQAVYEQYF
TGTGCCAGCAGCCAAGCCGTCTACGAGCAGTACTTC
>TRBV11-2|TRBD1|.|TRBJ1-1
CASSLGQGGGRTEAFF
TGTGCCAGCAGCCTGGGACAGGGGGGCGGGAGGACTGAAGCTTTCTTT
>TRBV18|.|.|TRBJ1-1
CASSPPLGENTEAFF
TGTGCCAGCTCACCACCGCTAGGGGAGAACACTGAAGCTTTCTTT
>TRBV18|.|.|TRBJ1-1
CASSLNSHENTEAFF
TGTGCCAGCTCACTGAATTCTCATGAGAACACTGAAGCTTTCTTT
>TRBV5-6|TRBD1|.|TRBJ1-1
CASSLEGAGMNTEAFF
TGTGCCAGCAGCTTGGAGGGGGCTGGAATGAACACTGAAGCTTTCTTT
>TRBV19|TRBD1|.|TRBJ1-2
CACPSGQGTGGYTF
TGTGCCTGTCCTTCGGGACAGGGTACGGGTGGCTACACCTTC
>TRBV27|TRBD1|.|TRBJ2-7
CASSFTGTGSYEQYF
TGTGCCAGCAGTTTCACCGGGACAGGGAGCTACGAGCAGTACTTC
>TRBV5-1|TRBD1|.|TRBJ1-1
CASSLGDSTYTEAFF
TGCGCCAGCAGCTTGGGGGACAGTACGTACACTGAAGCTTTCTTT
>TRBV6-2/TRBV6-3|.|.|TRBJ2-3
CASSLNLAPDTQYF
TGTGCCAGCAGTTTGAACCTAGCGCCAGATACGCAGTATTTT
>TRBV19|.|.|TRBJ1-2
CASIQRANYGYTF
TGTGCCAGTATACAGCGTGCTAACTATGGCTACACCTTC
>TRBV5-5|.|once|TRBJ1-1
CASSLAIISAGGPPEAFF
TGTGCCAGCAGCTTGGCCATAATATCGGCCGGGGGCCCACCTGAAGCTTTCTTT
>TRBV9|TRBD1|.|TRBJ2-5
CASTPGQGNWETQYF
TGTGCCAGCACCCCCGGACAGGGGAACTGGGAGACCCAGTACTTC
>TRBV5-1|.|.|TRBJ2-3
CASSLAGTTTDTQYF
TGCGCCAGCAGCTTGGCGGGGACGACAACAGATACGCAGTATTTT
>TRBV12-3/TRBV12-4|.|few|TRBJ1-5
CASSFGGNQPQHF
TGTGCCAGCAGTTTTGGAGGGAATCAGCCCCAGCATTTT
>TRBV11-2|.|.|TRBJ2-5
CASSPTPGLGETQYF
TGTGCCAGCAGCCCAACGCCAGGGTTGGGAGAGACCCAGTACTTC
>TRBV5-1|TRBD1|.|TRBJ1-2
CASSFDRDGYTF
TGCGCCAGCAGCTTTGACAGGGATGGCTACACCTTC
>TRBV2|TRBD2|.|TRBJ2-7
CASSEALRLAGVFYEQYF
TGTGCCAGCAGTGAAGCGCTTCGACTAGCGGGGGTGTTTTACGAGCAGTACTTC
>TRBV6-5|TRBD1|.|TRBJ1-2
CASSYSGQGTNYGYTF
TGTGCCAGCAGTTACTCCGGACAGGGAACTAACTATGGCTACACCTTC
>TRBV7-6|TRBD1|.|TRBJ1-1
CASSDRVGGGTEAFF
TGTGCCAGCAGCGACAGGGTCGGTGGGGGCACTGAAGCTTTCTTT